One and the same sample provided the 32 T cell receptor beta chains below, sequenced in a study of blood T cells in healthy people across ages. It was with a sample-barcoded 5' primer and a J-beta primer mix that a second PCR of roughly 6 to 12 cycles was run. TCRdb reprocessed the 5' RACE reads with MiXCR, giving one entry per CDR3 protein. Counted here are hundreds of thousands of distinct CDR3 sequences, approximately 40% occurring once; the ten biggest clones make up roughly 30%. Source material: blood. Receptors were obtained from a man aged 80 or over in good health.

This clonotype was seen more than once but under ten times. The V and J genes are TRBV15 and TRBJ2-5; D gene uncertain. The CDR3 covers 12 residues. CDR1 and CDR2 (germline): LNHNV, YYDKDF (reference sequence). Trimming shortened V by 0 bases and J by 4 bases, and 3 bases separated the two germline ends. The CDR3 spells CATSRDGETQYF. CDR3 coding DNA: TGTGCCACCAGCAGAGATGGAGAGACCCAGTACTTC. The full variable domain, rest sourced from reference TRBV15 and TRBJ2-5, is DAMVIQNPRYQVTQFGKPVTLSCSQTLNHNVMYWYQQKSSQAPKLLFHYYDKDFNNEADTPDNFQSRRPNTSFCFLDIRSPGLGDTAMYLCATSRDGETQYFGPGTRLLVL.

The rearrangement uses TRBV4-1 and TRBJ1-2; D possibly corresponds to TRBD1 (5 bases). V lost 1 base to trimming and J lost 6 bases, with 18 bases between them. The CDR3 is made up of 16 amino acids. Germline loops: CDR1 MGHRA, CDR2 YSYEKL. CDR3 residues: CASSQGMNQGYDGYTF. CDR3 nucleotides: TGCGCCAGCAGCCAAGGAATGAACCAGGGATACGATGGCTACACCTTC.

The chain uses TRBV7-9 and TRBJ2-2; D unresolved. The CDR3 extends over 14 amino acids. CDR1 is SEHNR and CDR2 is FQNEAQ in the germline V gene (reference sequence). Trimming removed 7 bases from V and 5 bases from J, with 14 bases in between. CDR3 protein: CASIPAWATGELFF. CDR3 coding DNA: TGTGCCAGCATCCCTGCTTGGGCGACCGGGGAGCTGTTTTTT.

The genes are TRBV2 and TRBJ2-1; 8 nucleotides match TRBD2. Germline trimming cut 1 base from V and 7 bases from J; bases unmatched to any gene: 3. The CDR3 runs to 14 residues. The germline V gene encodes CDR1 SNHLY and CDR2 FYNNEI. This CDR3 reads CASSEGTSRNEQFF. The CDR3, as DNA: TGTGCCAGCAGTGAAGGGACTAGCCGTAATGAGCAGTTCTTC.

This chain links TRBV6-5 with TRBJ2-5, with 8 positions matching TRBD1. There are 16 residues in the CDR3. The germline CDR1 and CDR2 sequences are MNHEY and SVGAGI. V trimming: 5 bases; J trimming: 4 bases; junction bases outside the gene matches: 12. The CDR3 region has the DNA TGTGCCAGCAGTCCCTACCAAGGGACAGGCGGAGAGACCCAGTACTTC. Its protein product is CASSPYQGTGGETQYF.

This chain uses TRBV20-1 with TRBJ2-1, with 7 bases lining up with TRBD1. V lost 2 bases, J lost 1 base, and 8 bases stayed unmatched. The germline CDR1 and CDR2 sequences are DFQATT and SNEGSKA (reference sequence). The CDR3 is made up of 16 amino acids. CDR3 protein: CSARKLSGGSYNEQFF. CDR3 coding DNA: TGCAGTGCTAGAAAGCTCTCAGGGGGATCCTACAATGAGCAGTTCTTC.

The chain carries TRBV7-7 and TRBJ2-1, with D uncertain. The CDR3 totals 15 residues. The germline V and J ends were trimmed by 5 bases and 8 bases, with 19 bases remaining between them. Germline V lookup: CDR1 SSHAT, CDR2 FNYEAQ (reference sequence). CDR3: CASSPGPEEIHEQFF. Here the CDR3 DNA reads TGTGCCAGCAGCCCTGGTCCTGAAGAAATCCATGAGCAGTTCTTC.

The chain employs TRBV4-3 and TRBJ2-5, with D perhaps TRBD2 (7 bases). Deletions cut 0 bases from V and 11 bases from J, with 16 bases between. Looked up from germline, CDR1 is LGHNA and CDR2 is YSLEER. CDR3 size: 14 residues. In DNA, the CDR3 is TGCGCCAGCAGCCAAGATTGGGGGGGGCGTGAGCAGTACTTC. Protein product: CASSQDWGGREQYF.

This clonotype was picked up a small number of times. The chain couples TRBV11-2 to TRBJ2-6, with D tentatively TRBD2 (6 bases). CDR3 size: 19 residues. The germline gives CDR1 SGHAT, CDR2 FQNNGV. The V end lost 1 base, the J end lost 0 bases, and 16 bases lay between the germline ends. DNA for the CDR3: TGTGCCAGCAGCTTAGTCAATAGGGACTTATACTCTGGGGCCAACGTCCTGACTTTC. This sequence encodes CASSLVNRDLYSGANVLTF.

This clonotype appeared a single time. CDR3 sequence reads: CASSLRDGITDTQYF. CDR3 nucleotides: TGCGCCAGCAGCCTCCGCGACGGGATCACAGATACGCAGTATTTT. The V gene is TRBV4-3, the J gene TRBJ2-3; D is perhaps TRBD2 (5 bases). Germline loops: CDR1 LGHNA, CDR2 YSLEER. CDR3 length equals 15 residues. V was clipped by 4 bases and J by 2 bases, with 13 bases between them.

This clonotype has a count of ten or more. V usage is TRBV4-3 and J usage is TRBJ2-5; 9 bases line up with TRBD1. J gave up 5 bases and V 1 base, and 5 bases lay outside the gene matches. Germline CDR1 is LGHNA and CDR2 is YSLEER. This CDR3 spans 15 amino acids. For the CDR3, the DNA is TGCGCCAGCAGCCAAGGGGACAGGGTGAGGGAGACCCAGTACTTC. This translates into CASSQGDRVRETQYF.

This clonotype came up a few times. The V call is TRBV20-1, the J call TRBJ2-3; 13 bases fit TRBD2. After removal of 6 bases from V and 6 bases from J, the junction contained 6 bases not matched to a gene. Per the germline V gene, CDR1 is DFQATT and CDR2 is SNEGSKA (reference sequence). CDR3 length: 14 amino acids. This CDR3 reads CSARTSGSPDTQYF. In DNA form, the CDR3 reads TGCAGTGCCAGGACTAGCGGGAGCCCGGATACGCAGTATTTT.

The gene calls are TRBV30 and TRBJ2-3; D might be TRBD2 (6 bases). The CDR3 loop spans 13 amino acids. The ends were cut back, 1 base at V and 6 bases at J, with 11 bases in the middle. The germline gives CDR1 GTSNPN, CDR2 SVGIG (reference sequence). This CDR3 reads CAWSAGGVDTQYF. Here the CDR3 DNA reads TGTGCCTGGAGTGCCGGGGGTGTGGATACGCAGTATTTT.

Written as DNA, the CDR3 is TGTGCCAGCAGCCCCAGACTAGCGGGGCGTGCGCAGTATTTT. Encoded protein: CASSPRLAGRAQYF. This sequence joins TRBV11-2 and TRBJ2-3; 11 positions agree with TRBD2. Germline CDR1 SGHAT, CDR2 FQNNGV. Trimming took 5 bases from V and 10 from J; bases not matched to a gene: 8. The CDR3 covers 14 residues.

This clonotype was recorded only once. The rearrangement joins TRBV10-3 to TRBJ2-7; no definite D call. V lost 3 bases, J lost 0 bases, and 3 bases lay in between. The CDR3 contains 12 residues. Per the germline V gene, CDR1 is ENHRY and CDR2 is SYGVKD. Here the CDR3 DNA reads TGTGCCATCAGTGATACCTCCTACGAGCAGTACTTC. Translation gives CAISDTSYEQYF.

Of note for this clonotype: It may be a read error: a sequence one base away is much more abundant. CDR3 sequence reads: CVSSLALGTNEAFF. The CDR3 region has the DNA TGTGTCAGCAGTTTAGCGCTTGGCACCAATGAAGCTTTCTTT. The rearrangement uses TRBV12-3 or TRBV12-4 and TRBJ1-1, with D unclear. CDR3 size: 14 residues.

A few counts support this clonotype. This rearrangement joins TRBV30 to TRBJ2-1; 8 bases fit TRBD2. Germline CDR1 reads GTSNPN; CDR2 reads SVGIG (reference sequence). Germline trimming cut 3 bases from V and 7 bases from J; bases unmatched to any gene: 14. CDR3 length: 16 residues. CDR3: CAWSALAGTRGNEQFF. In DNA form, the CDR3 reads TGTGCCTGGAGCGCCCTAGCGGGTACCCGTGGTAATGAGCAGTTCTTC.

This clonotype appeared a few times. The chain has TRBV7-2 and TRBJ2-1, with D perhaps TRBD1 or TRBD2 (5 bases each). V dropped 0 bases and J dropped 4 bases, with 16 bases sitting between them. The length of the CDR3 is 17 residues. Germline V gene sequence: CDR1 SGHTA, CDR2 FQGNSA. The CDR3 here is CASSLAHQGRGYNEQFF. In DNA, the CDR3 is TGTGCCAGCAGCTTAGCGCACCAGGGCCGGGGATACAATGAGCAGTTCTTC.

The V gene is TRBV9, the J gene TRBJ2-3, with 10 bases that match TRBD2. The CDR3 covers 14 residues. V shed 0 bases and J 6 bases; nucleotides not matched to a gene: 1. Germline assignment: CDR1 SGDLS and CDR2 YYNGEE. CDR3 region: CASSVATSGDTQYF. CDR3 DNA: TGTGCCAGCAGCGTAGCGACTAGCGGGGATACGCAGTATTTT.

This chain connects TRBV18 to TRBJ2-5; D perhaps matches TRBD1 (5 bases). This CDR3 has 13 amino acids. Germline assignment: CDR1 KGHSH and CDR2 LQKENI. V was trimmed by 6 bases and J by 3 bases, leaving 11 bases between them. The CDR3 nucleotides are TGTGCCAGCTCGAGCCTACAGGAAGAGACCCAGTACTTC. Protein sequence: CASSSLQEETQYF.

CDR3 sequence: CASSNDREIGEQYF. The CDR3 DNA reads as TGTGCCAGCAGTAACGACAGGGAAATTGGCGAGCAGTACTTC. This chain connects TRBV6-1 to TRBJ2-7, with 7 positions matching TRBD1. Germline V gene sequence: CDR1 MNHNS, CDR2 SASEGT. J lost 6 bases, V lost 5 bases, and 10 bases had no gene match. This CDR3 contains 14 residues.

The CDR3, as DNA: TGCGCCAGCAGCCCGGGACTAGCGGGGGGGCGTACAGATACGCAGTATTTT. Translation gives CASSPGLAGGRTDTQYF. The genes are TRBV5-1 and TRBJ2-3; 16 bases are a match to TRBD2. Germline CDR1 is SGHRS and CDR2 is YFSETQ. The CDR3 runs to 17 residues. Trimming at V came to 4 bases and at J to 3 bases, leaving 5 bases not matched to a gene.

This clonotype showed up many times. CDR3 loop: CATRTGVWGNYGYTF. In DNA form, the CDR3 reads TGTGCCACCCGGACAGGGGTGTGGGGTAACTATGGCTACACCTTC. V usage is TRBV27 and J usage is TRBJ1-2, with 9 bases that match TRBD1. Unmatched junction bases numbered 10, after V lost 10 bases and J lost 1 base. This CDR3 is built from 15 residues. CDR1 is MNHEY, CDR2 SMNVEV, per germline (reference sequence).

The CDR3 DNA reads TGTGCCTGGAGTGCGGGGCCGGCTCATCAGCCCCAGCATTTT. It yields the protein CAWSAGPAHQPQHF. The V and J genes are TRBV30 and TRBJ1-5, with a weak D call TRBD1 (5 bases). V gave up 1 base and J gave up 5 bases, with 12 bases separating them. The CDR3 has 14 residues. Per germline, CDR1 GTSNPN and CDR2 SVGIG (reference sequence).

The V gene is TRBV7-2, the J gene TRBJ2-7; TRBD2 matches 11 bases. The CDR3 contains 13 residues. From germline, CDR1 is SGHTA and CDR2 FQGNSA. CDR3 coding DNA: TGTGCAACCGGGACTAGCGGCTACAATGAGCAGTACTTC. It encodes CATGTSGYNEQYF.

CDR3: CASTRLAGGPFTGELFF. The CDR3 DNA reads TGTGCCAGCACCCGACTAGCGGGGGGGCCTTTTACCGGGGAGCTGTTTTTT. The V gene is TRBV2, the J gene TRBJ2-2, with 14 bases lining up with TRBD2. Germline assignment: CDR1 SNHLY and CDR2 FYNNEI. The CDR3 has 17 residues. J gave up 5 bases and V 7 bases, and 9 bases lay outside the gene matches.

Ten or more counts support this clonotype. CDR3 in DNA: TGCGCCAGCAGCCAAGAGGGCAGGGAGGAAGAGACCCAGTACTTC. Encoded protein: CASSQEGREEETQYF. V is TRBV4-3 and J is TRBJ2-5; D may be TRBD2 (6 bases). V lost 0 bases and J 3 bases, leaving 11 bases between the germline ends. Germline V gene sequence: CDR1 LGHNA, CDR2 YSLEER. The CDR3 extends over 15 amino acids.

Of note for this clonotype: Given a much more abundant clone one base away, this may be a read error. V gene TRBV7-2 combines with J gene TRBJ2-7, with 8 positions matching TRBD1. The CDR3 length is 15 residues. V lost 5 bases and J lost 3; bases outside the gene matches: 9. Germline V CDR1 and CDR2: SGHTA, FQGNSA. The CDR3 here is CTSSQRTGKNYEQYF. CDR3 coding DNA: TGTACCAGCAGCCAGAGGACAGGGAAAAACTACGAGCAGTACTTC.

V gene TRBV6-2 or TRBV6-3 combines with J gene TRBJ2-1, with no clear D. Trimming took off 7 bases at V and 4 bases at J, with 8 bases between the two ends. CDR3 size: 12 residues. In germline, CDR1 is MNHEY, CDR2 SVGEGT. CDR3 region: CASNAGYNEQFF. In DNA, the CDR3 is TGTGCCAGCAATGCTGGATACAATGAGCAGTTCTTC.

The rearrangement joins TRBV5-6 to TRBJ1-5, with a possible D match to TRBD1 (6 bases). V was pared by 4 bases and J by 7 bases, with 15 bases between. This CDR3 comprises 14 residues. Germline lookup yields CDR1 SGHDT and CDR2 YYEEEE. The CDR3 DNA reads TGTGCCAGCAGCGCAAGGGGGAAGGGGCAGCCCCAGCATTTT. Encoded protein: CASSARGKGQPQHF.

A few counts support this clonotype. V usage is TRBV2 and J usage is TRBJ2-1; unclear D gene. The V gene's germline CDR1 is SNHLY and CDR2 FYNNEI. The CDR3 has 13 amino acids. The germline V and J ends were trimmed by 6 bases and 6 bases, with 12 bases remaining between them. CDR3 loop: CASRGATPNEQFF. In nucleotides, the CDR3 is TGTGCCAGCAGGGGCGCGACCCCCAATGAGCAGTTCTTC.

The chain is built from TRBV7-2 and TRBJ2-7; 13 nucleotides agree with TRBD2. The J segment lost 6 bases and the V segment lost 6 bases, leaving 11 bases of the junction unmatched. The CDR3 runs 16 residues. CDR1 is SGHTA and CDR2 is FQGNSA in the germline V gene. The CDR3 DNA follows: TGTGCCAGCAGACTAGCGGGGGGGCCTAAGGTCTCCGAGCAGTACTTC. Protein sequence: CASRLAGGPKVSEQYF.